This T cell receptor (beta chain) comes out of a study of cytotoxic CD8 clonotypes in ibrutinib-treated CLL. The planned depth of sequencing spanned 1 in 200,000 to 1 in 1 million T cells. Profiled with immunoSEQ multiplex PCR; TCRdb holds only in-frame clones, not every one. The top ten clones hold 14% to 15% of a sample with tens of thousands of clones, 57% of them seen once. This CDR3 is built from 14 residues. Trimming at V came to 5 bases and at J to 5 bases, leaving 7 bases not matched to a gene. The germline V gene encodes CDR1 PRHDT and CDR2 FYEKMQ (reference sequence). Study-wide results and caveats: Contraction or stability on treatment characterized the public clonotypes, which were uncommon.

As concerns this clone: The antigen is not known.

The receptor was isolated from a human donor with chronic lymphocytic leukemia. This sample comprised PBMCs, obtained after 12 months of ibrutinib treatment. The J gene is TRBJ2-5, the V gene TRBV13; TRBD1 agrees at 8 bases. CDR3 DNA: TGTGCCAGCAGCCCAGGGGGCCCCCGGGAGACCCAGTACTTC. This translates into CASSPGGPRETQYF.